This T cell receptor beta chain came from a study of identical twins. Study-wide results and caveats: Twin-shared out-of-frame alpha sequences showed excess low generation probability. Abundant cord blood beta clonotypes carried fewer insertions; memory repertoires showed none.

This clonotype was recorded at least ten times. What it binds is not known. Unique molecular identifiers were in the cDNA, with template-switch universal primer binding. A single record per CDR3 protein comes from TCRdb applying MiXCR to the 5' RACE reads. The sample contains fewer than 250,000 distinct CDR3 sequences, approximately 8.3% of which appear only once. The germline V gene encodes CDR1 SGHRS and CDR2 YFSETQ. This CDR3 is 16 amino acids long. Trimming removed 0 bases at V and 0 bases at J, with 10 bases between. A further study also used this sample, focusing on yellow fever vaccine responses in identical twins. This second study says: On the reported evidence, twins' vaccine T cell responses seemed partly convergent and partly personalized.

The V and J genes are TRBV5-1 and TRBJ2-4, with D perhaps TRBD1 (6 bases). The sequenced material came from memory (CD45RO+) T cells sorted from blood. The receptor's source is a woman between 18 and 29 years old in good health. The CDR3 spells CASSLEGQIAKNIQYF. DNA for the CDR3: TGCGCCAGCAGCTTGGAAGGACAGATAGCCAAAAACATTCAGTACTTC.